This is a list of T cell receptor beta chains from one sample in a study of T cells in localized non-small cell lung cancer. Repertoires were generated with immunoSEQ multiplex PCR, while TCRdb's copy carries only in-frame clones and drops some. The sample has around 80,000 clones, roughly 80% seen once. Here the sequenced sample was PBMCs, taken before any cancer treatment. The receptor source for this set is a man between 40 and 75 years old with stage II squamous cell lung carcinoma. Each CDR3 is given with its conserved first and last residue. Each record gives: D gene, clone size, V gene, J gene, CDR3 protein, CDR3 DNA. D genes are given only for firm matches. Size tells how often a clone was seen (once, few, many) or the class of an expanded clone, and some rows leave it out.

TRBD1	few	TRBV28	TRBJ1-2	CAIRQGNYGYTF	TGTGCCATCCGACAGGGTAACTATGGCTACACCTTC
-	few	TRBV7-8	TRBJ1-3	CASSSTVGRTDSGNTIYF	TGTGCCAGCAGCTCCACAGTGGGACGTACCGACTCTGGAAACACCATATATTTT
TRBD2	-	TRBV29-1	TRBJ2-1	CSVSLLAGGPGGYNEQFF	TGCAGCGTTAGCCTACTAGCGGGAGGGCCCGGTGGGTACAATGAGCAGTTCTTC
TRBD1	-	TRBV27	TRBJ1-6	CASSPDRDRGPRSPLHF	TGTGCCAGCAGCCCCGACCGGGACAGGGGGCCCAGGTCACCCCTCCACTTT
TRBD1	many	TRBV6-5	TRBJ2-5	CASSPGTGRTQYF	TGTGCCAGCAGTCCGGGGACAGGACGGACCCAGTACTTC
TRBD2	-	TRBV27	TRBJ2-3	CASRLWPASGRGDTQYF	TGTGCCAGCAGACTATGGCCCGCTAGCGGACGAGGAGATACGCAGTATTTT
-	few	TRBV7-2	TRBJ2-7	CASRGLASYEQYF	TGTGCCAGCAGGGGACTGGCCTCCTACGAGCAGTACTTC
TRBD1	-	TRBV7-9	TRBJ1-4	CASSYGQGTNEKLFF	TGTGCCAGCAGCTACGGACAGGGGACTAATGAAAAACTGTTTTTT
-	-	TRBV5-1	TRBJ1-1	CASRAGYSLMNTEAFF	TGCGCCAGCAGGGCGGGGTACAGCCTTATGAACACTGAAGCTTTCTTT
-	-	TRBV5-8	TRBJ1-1	CASSLALQNTEAFF	TGTGCCAGCAGCTTGGCCCTTCAGAACACTGAAGCTTTCTTT
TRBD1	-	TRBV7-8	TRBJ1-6	CASSFRDRGSPLHF	TGTGCCAGCAGCTTCCGGGACAGGGGATCACCCCTCCACTTT
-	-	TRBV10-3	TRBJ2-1	CAIRPLGANEQFF	TGTGCCATCAGGCCCCTAGGAGCCAATGAGCAGTTCTTC
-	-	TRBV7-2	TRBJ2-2	CASSFTETGELFF	TGTGCCAGCAGCTTCACAGAAACCGGGGAGCTGTTTTTT
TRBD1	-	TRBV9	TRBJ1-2	CASSRTGLGDGDGYTF	TGTGCCAGCAGCCGGACAGGGTTAGGCGATGGGGATGGCTACACCTTC
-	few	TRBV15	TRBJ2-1	CATSRGSGNTYNEQFF	TGTGCCACCAGCAGGGGGTCGGGAAACACCTACAATGAGCAGTTCTTC
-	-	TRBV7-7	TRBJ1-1	CASSFNWGTEAFF	TGTGCTAGCAGCTTTAATTGGGGCACTGAAGCTTTCTTT
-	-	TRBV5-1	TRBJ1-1	CASSLRGLGTQPEAFF	TGCGCCAGCAGCTTGCGGGGTCTCGGGACGCAGCCGGAAGCTTTCTTT